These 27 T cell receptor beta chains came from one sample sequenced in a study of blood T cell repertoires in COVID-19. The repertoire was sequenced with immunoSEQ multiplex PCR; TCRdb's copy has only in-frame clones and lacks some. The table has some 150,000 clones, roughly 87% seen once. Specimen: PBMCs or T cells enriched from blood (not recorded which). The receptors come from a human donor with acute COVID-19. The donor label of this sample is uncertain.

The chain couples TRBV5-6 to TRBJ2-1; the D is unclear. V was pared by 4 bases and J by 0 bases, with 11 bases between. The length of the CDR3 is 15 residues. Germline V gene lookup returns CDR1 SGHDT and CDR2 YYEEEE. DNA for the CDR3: TGTGCCAGCAGCCTGACAATAAGCTCCTACAATGAGCAGTTCTTC. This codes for CASSLTISSYNEQFF.

In nucleotides, the CDR3 is TGTGCCAGCAGTGAAGCGCGAGGGGGCAGCGGCTACACCTTC. Amino acids: CASSEARGGSGYTF. The rearrangement uses TRBV2 and TRBJ1-2, with TRBD1 identical over 7 bases. J lost 8 bases, V lost 0 bases, and 6 bases had no gene match. Germline-derived CDR1 and CDR2 are SNHLY and FYNNEI. The CDR3 has 14 residues.

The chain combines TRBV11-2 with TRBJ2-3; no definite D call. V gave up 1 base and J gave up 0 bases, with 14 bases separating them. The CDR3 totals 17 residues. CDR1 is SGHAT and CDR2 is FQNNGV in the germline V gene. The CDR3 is CASSLGGTSSSTDTQYF. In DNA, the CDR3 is TGTGCCAGCAGCTTAGGCGGAACCTCTTCTAGCACAGATACGCAGTATTTT.

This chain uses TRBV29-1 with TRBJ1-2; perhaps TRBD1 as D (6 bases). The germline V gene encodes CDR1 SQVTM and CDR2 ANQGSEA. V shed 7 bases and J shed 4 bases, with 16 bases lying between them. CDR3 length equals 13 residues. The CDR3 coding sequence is TGCAGCGCGCACCAGGGGAGTGCCTATGGCTACACCTTC. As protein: CSAHQGSAYGYTF.

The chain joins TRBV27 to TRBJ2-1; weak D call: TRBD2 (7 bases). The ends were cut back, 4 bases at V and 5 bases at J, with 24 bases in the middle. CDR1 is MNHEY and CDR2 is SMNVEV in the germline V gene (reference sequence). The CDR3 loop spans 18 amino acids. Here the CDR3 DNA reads TGTGCCAGCAGTTCTAGAGCTAAAGGGGGGGTTATGCACAATGAGCAGTTCTTC. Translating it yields CASSSRAKGGVMHNEQFF.

The CDR3 region has the DNA TGTGCCAGCAGCCAGGGACTAGCGGGGGGTGGGGAGACCCAGTACTTC. Translated: CASSQGLAGGGETQYF. V is TRBV5-4 and J is TRBJ2-5; 15 bases match TRBD2. CDR1 SGHNT and CDR2 YYREEE come from the germline V gene (reference sequence). Germline trimming cut 4 bases from V and 5 bases from J; bases unmatched to any gene: 6. CDR3 length equals 16 residues.

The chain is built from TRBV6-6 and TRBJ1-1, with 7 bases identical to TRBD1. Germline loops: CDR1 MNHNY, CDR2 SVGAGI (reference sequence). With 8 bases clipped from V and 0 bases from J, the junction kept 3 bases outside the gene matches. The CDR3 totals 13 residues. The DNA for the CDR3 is TGTGCCAGCGTGGACAGGCTGAACACTGAAGCTTTCTTT. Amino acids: CASVDRLNTEAFF.

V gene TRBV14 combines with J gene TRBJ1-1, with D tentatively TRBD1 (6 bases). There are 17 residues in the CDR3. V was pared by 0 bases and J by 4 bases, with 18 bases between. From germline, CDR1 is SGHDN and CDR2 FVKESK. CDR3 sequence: CASSQDLVQGTGTEAFF. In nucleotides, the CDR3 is TGTGCCAGCAGCCAAGATCTAGTGCAGGGGACGGGCACTGAAGCTTTCTTT.

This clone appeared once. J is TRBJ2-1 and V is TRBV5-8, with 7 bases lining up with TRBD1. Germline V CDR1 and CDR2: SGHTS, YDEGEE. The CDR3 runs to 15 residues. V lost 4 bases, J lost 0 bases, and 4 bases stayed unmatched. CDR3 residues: CASSLGQVSYNEQFF. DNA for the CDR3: TGTGCCAGCAGCCTCGGACAGGTCTCCTACAATGAGCAGTTCTTC.

This chain's CDR3 is CASSFEGTGDEQYF. DNA of the CDR3: TGTGCCAGCAGTTTCGAGGGGACAGGGGACGAGCAGTACTTC. The chain carries TRBV27 and TRBJ2-7; TRBD1 matches at 10 bases. The germline CDR1 and CDR2 sequences are MNHEY and SMNVEV (reference sequence). The trim removed 3 bases at V and 5 bases at J, leaving 4 bases unmatched. The CDR3 has 14 amino acids.

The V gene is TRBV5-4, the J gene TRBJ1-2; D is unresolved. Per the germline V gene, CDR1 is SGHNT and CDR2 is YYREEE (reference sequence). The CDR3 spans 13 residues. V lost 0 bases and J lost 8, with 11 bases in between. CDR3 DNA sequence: TGTGCCAGCAGCTTGGACAGTACTGGAGGCTACACCTTC. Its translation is CASSLDSTGGYTF.

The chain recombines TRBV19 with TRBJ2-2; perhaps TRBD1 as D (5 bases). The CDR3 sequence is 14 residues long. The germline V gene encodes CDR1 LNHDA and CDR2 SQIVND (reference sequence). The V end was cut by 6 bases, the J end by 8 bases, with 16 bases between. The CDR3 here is CASRPQGITGELFF. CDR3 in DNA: TGTGCCAGTAGGCCCCAGGGTATAACTGGGGAGCTGTTTTTT.

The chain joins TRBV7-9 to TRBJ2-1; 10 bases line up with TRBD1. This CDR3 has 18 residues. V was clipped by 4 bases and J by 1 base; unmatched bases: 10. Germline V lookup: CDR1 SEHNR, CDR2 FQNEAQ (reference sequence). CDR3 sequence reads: CASSSHRTGGFSYNEQFF. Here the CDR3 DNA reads TGTGCCAGCAGCTCTCATCGGACAGGGGGTTTTTCCTACAATGAGCAGTTCTTC. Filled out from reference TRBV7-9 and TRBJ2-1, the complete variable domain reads DTGVSQNPRHKITKRGQNVTFRCDPISEHNRLYWYRQTLGQGPEFLTYFQNEAQLEKSRLLSDRFSAERPKGSFSTLEIQRTEQGDSAMYLCASSSHRTGGFSYNEQFFGPGTRLTVL.

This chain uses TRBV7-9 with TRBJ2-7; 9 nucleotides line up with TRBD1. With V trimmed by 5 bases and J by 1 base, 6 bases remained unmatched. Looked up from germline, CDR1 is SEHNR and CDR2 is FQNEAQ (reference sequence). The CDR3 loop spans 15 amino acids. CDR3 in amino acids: CASSPSGTGSYEQYF. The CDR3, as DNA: TGTGCCAGCAGCCCATCCGGGACAGGGTCCTACGAGCAGTACTTC.

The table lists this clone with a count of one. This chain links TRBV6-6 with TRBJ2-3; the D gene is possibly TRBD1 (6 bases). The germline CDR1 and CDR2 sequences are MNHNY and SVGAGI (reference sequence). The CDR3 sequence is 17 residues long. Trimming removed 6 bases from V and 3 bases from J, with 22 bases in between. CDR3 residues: CASRRDGSSGVTDTQYF. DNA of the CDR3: TGTGCCAGCAGACGAGACGGCAGTTCAGGGGTGACAGATACGCAGTATTTT.

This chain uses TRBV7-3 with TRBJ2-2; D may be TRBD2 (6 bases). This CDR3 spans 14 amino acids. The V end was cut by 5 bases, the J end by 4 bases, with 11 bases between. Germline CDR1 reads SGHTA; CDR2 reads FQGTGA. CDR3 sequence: CASSPGVATGELFF. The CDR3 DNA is TGTGCCAGCAGCCCGGGGGTCGCCACCGGGGAGCTGTTTTTT. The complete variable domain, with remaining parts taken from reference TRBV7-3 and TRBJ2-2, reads GAGVSQTPSNKVTEKGKYVELRCDPISGHTALYWYRQSLGQGPEFLIYFQGTGAADDSGLPNDRFFAVRPEGSVSTLKIQRTERGDSAVYLCASSPGVATGELFFGEGSRLTVL.

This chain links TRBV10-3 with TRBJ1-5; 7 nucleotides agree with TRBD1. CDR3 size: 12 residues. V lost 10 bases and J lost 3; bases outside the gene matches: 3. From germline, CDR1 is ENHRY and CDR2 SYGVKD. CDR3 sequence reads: CASGTANQPQHF. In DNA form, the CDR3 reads TGTGCCAGCGGGACAGCCAATCAGCCCCAGCATTTT.

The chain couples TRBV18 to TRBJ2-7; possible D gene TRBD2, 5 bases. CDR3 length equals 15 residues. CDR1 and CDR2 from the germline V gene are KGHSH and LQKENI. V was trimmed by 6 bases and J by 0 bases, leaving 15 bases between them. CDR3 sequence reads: CASSRSGESSYEQYF. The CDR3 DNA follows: TGTGCCAGCTCCCGATCCGGGGAGAGCTCCTACGAGCAGTACTTC.

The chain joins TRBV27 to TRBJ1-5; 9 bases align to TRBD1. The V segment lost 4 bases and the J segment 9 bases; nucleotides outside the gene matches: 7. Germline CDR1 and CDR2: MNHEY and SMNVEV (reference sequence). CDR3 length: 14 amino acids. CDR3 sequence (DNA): TGTGCCAGCAGTTCGGGACAGGGCCGGGGGCCCCAGCATTTT. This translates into CASSSGQGRGPQHF.

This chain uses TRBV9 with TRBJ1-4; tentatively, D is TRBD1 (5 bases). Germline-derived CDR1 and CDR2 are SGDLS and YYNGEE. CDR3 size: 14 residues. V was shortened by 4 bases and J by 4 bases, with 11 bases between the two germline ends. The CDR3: CASSSDIVNEKLFF. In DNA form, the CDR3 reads TGTGCCAGCAGCTCGGACATCGTTAATGAAAAACTGTTTTTT.

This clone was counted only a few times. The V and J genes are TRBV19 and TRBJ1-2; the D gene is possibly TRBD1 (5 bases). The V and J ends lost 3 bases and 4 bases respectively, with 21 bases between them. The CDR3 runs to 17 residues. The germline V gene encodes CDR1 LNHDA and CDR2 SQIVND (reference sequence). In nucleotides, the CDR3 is TGTGCCAGTAGTATTGATACGACAGTCATGGGGCTCTATGGCTACACCTTC. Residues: CASSIDTTVMGLYGYTF.

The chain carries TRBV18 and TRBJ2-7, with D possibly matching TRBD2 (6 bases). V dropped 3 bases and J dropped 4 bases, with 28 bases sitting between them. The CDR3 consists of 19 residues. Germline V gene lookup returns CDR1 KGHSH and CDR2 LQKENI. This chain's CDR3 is CASSPGPVGPGGGVYEQYF. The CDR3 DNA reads TGTGCCAGCTCACCCGGCCCTGTGGGCCCCGGTGGAGGGGTGTACGAGCAGTACTTC.

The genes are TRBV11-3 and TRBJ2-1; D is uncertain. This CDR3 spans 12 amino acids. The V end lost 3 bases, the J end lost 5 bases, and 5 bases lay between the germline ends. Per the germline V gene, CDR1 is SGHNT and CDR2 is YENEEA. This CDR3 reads CASSFTDNEQFF. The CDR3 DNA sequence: TGTGCCAGCAGCTTCACGGACAATGAGCAGTTCTTC.

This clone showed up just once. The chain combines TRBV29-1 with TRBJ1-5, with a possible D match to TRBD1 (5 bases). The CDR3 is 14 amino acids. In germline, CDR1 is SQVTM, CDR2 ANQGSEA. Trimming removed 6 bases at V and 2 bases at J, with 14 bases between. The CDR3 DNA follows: TGCAGCGTCGCCACAGGATTTCGCAATCAGCCCCAGCATTTT. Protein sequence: CSVATGFRNQPQHF. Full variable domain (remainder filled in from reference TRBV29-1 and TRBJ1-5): SAVISQKPSRDICQRGTSLTIQCQVDSQVTMMFWYRQQPGQSLTLIATANQGSEATYESGFVIDKFPISRPNLTFSTLTVSNMSPEDSSIYLCSVATGFRNQPQHFGDGTRLSIL.

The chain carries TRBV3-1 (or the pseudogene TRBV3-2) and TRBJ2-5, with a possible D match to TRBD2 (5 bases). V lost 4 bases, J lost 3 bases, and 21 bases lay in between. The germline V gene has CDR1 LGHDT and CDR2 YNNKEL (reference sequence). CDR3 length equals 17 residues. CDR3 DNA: TGTGCCAGCAGCCCAGCGGCGGCCCGTTCACCCAAAGAGACCCAGTACTTC. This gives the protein CASSPAAARSPKETQYF.

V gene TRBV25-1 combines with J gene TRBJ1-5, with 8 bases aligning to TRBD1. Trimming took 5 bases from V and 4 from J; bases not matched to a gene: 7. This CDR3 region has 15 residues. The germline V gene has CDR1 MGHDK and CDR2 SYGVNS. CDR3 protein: CASSTRTGLNQPQHF. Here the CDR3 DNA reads TGTGCCAGCAGTACCCGGACAGGGCTAAATCAGCCCCAGCATTTT.

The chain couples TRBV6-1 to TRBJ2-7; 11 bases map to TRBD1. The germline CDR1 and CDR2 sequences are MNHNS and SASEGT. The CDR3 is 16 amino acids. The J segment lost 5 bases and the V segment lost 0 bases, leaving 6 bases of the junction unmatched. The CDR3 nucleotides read TGTGCCAGCAGTGAAGCCCTAGGACAGGGGGCGAACGAGCAGTACTTC. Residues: CASSEALGQGANEQYF.